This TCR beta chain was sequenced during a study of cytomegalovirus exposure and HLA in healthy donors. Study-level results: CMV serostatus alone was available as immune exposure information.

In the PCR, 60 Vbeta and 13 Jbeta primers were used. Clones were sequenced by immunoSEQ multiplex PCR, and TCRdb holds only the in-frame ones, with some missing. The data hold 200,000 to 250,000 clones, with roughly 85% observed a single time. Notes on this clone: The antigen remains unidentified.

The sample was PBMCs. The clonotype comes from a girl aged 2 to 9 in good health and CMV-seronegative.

CDR3 in amino acids: CASSLGIPGGSDTQYF. The DNA of the CDR3 is TGCGCCAGCAGCTTGGGTATACCGGGGGGCTCGGATACGCAGTATTTT. The V and J genes are TRBV5-1 and TRBJ2-3; a weak D match, TRBD2 (7 bases). This CDR3 region has 16 residues. With 0 bases removed from V and 6 bases from J, the gap between germline ends came to 17 bases. Germline lookup yields CDR1 SGHRS and CDR2 YFSETQ.